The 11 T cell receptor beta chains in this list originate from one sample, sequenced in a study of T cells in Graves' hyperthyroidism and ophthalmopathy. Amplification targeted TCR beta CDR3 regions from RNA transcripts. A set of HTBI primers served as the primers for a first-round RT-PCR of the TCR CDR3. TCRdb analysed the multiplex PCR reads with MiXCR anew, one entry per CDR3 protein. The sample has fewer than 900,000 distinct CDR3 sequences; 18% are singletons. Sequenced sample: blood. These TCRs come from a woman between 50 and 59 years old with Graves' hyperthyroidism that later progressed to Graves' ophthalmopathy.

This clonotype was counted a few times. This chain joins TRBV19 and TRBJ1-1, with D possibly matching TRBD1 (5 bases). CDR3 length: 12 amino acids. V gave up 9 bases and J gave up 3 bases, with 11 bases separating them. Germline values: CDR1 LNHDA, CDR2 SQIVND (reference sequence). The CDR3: CASHGGDTEAFF. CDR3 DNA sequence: TGTGCCAGCCACGGAGGGGACACTGAAGCTTTCTTT.

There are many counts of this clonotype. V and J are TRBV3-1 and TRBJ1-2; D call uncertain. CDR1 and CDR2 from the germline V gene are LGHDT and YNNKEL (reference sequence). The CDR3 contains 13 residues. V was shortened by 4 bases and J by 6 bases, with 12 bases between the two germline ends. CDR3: CASSLTEGDGYTF. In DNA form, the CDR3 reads TGTGCCAGCAGCCTCACGGAGGGCGATGGCTACACCTTC.

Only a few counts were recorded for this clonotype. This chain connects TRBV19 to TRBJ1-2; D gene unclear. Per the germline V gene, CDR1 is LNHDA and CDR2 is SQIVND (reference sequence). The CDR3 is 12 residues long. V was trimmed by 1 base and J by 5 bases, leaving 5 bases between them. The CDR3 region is CASSIVGYGYTF. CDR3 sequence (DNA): TGTGCCAGTAGTATAGTCGGGTATGGCTACACCTTC.

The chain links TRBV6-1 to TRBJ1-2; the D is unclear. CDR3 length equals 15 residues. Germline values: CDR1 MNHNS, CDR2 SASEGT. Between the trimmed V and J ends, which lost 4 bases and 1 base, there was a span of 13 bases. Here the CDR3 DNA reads TGTGCCAGCAGTGCGCCCCAGGATAATAACTATGGCTACACCTTC. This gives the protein CASSAPQDNNYGYTF.

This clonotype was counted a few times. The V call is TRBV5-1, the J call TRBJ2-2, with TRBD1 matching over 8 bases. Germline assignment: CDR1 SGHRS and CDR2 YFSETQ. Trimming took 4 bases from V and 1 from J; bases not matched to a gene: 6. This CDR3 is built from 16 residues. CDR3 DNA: TGCGCCAGCAGCGGACCGGGACAGGTGAACACCGGGGAGCTGTTTTTT. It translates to CASSGPGQVNTGELFF. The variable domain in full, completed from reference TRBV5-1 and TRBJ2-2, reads KAGVTQTPRYLIKTRGQQVTLSCSPISGHRSVSWYQQTPGQGLQFLFEYFSETQRNKGNFPGRFSGRQFSNSRSEMNVSTLELGDSALYLCASSGPGQVNTGELFFGEGSRLTVL.

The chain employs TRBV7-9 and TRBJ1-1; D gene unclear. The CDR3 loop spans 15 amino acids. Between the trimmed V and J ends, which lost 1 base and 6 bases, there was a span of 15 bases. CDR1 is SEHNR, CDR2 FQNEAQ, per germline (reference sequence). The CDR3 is CASSLGGEGRPEAFF. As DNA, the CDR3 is TGTGCCAGCAGCTTAGGCGGTGAAGGGAGGCCTGAAGCTTTCTTT.

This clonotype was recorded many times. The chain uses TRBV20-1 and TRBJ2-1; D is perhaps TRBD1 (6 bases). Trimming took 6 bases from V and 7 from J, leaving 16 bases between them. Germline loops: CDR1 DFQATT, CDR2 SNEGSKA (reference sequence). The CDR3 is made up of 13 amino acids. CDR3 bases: TGCAGTGCGGGAACAGGGACCTGGAATGAGCAGTTCTTC. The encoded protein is CSAGTGTWNEQFF.

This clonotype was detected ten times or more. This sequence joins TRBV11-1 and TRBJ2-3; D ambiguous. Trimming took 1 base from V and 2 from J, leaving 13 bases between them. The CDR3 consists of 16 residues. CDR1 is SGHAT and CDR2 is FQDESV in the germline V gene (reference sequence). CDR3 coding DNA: TGTGCCAGCAGCTTAGGGGCGCAGGTAGACACAGATACGCAGTATTTT. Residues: CASSLGAQVDTDTQYF.

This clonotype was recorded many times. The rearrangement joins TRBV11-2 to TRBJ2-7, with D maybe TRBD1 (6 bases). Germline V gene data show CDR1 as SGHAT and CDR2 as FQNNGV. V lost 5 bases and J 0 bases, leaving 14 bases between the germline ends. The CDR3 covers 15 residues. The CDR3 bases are TGTGCCAGCAGCCCTGACGGGACAAACTCCTACGAGCAGTACTTC. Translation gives CASSPDGTNSYEQYF.

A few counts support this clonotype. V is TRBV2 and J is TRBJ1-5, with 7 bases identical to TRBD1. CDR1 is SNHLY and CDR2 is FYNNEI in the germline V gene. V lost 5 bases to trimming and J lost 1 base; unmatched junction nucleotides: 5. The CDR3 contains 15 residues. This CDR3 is CASSQTGPSNQPQHF. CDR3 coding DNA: TGTGCCAGCAGTCAGACAGGGCCGAGCAATCAGCCCCAGCATTTT.

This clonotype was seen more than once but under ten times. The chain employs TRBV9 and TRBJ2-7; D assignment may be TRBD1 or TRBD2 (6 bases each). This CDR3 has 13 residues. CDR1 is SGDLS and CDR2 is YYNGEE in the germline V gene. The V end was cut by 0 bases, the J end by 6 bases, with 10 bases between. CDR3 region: CASSVGGGREQYF. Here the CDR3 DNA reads TGTGCCAGCAGCGTAGGAGGGGGGCGCGAGCAGTACTTC.